This T cell receptor beta chain was sequenced during a study of cytomegalovirus exposure and HLA in healthy donors. Study details: Out of 300 to 500 genotyped donors, 81% belonged to the Caucasian-associated ancestry cluster. Findings of the study overall: The study designated over 150 TCR beta chains cytomegalovirus-associated. TCR beta V- and J-gene trimming was later associated with a missense DCLRE1C variant.

As regards this clone: As yet, its antigen is unknown.

The PCR contained 60 Vbeta and 13 Jbeta primers. The data were produced by immunoSEQ multiplex PCR, yet TCRdb's version contains in-frame clones alone and is incomplete. Its table lists 100,000 to 150,000 clones. Sample: PBMCs. This clonotype was sampled from a woman between 35 and 50 years old in good health and CMV-seronegative.

CDR3 amino acids: CASSTGGTGNTIYF. CDR3 DNA sequence: TGTGCCAGCAGTACAGGGGGCACTGGAAACACCATATATTTT. This rearrangement joins TRBV5-4 to TRBJ1-3; 9 bases fit TRBD1. Germline CDR1 reads SGHNT; CDR2 reads YYREEE (reference sequence). Trimming at V came to 5 bases and at J to 2 bases, leaving 2 bases not matched to a gene. The CDR3 is 14 residues long.